What follows are 20 T cell receptor beta chains derived from one specimen sequenced in a study of blood T cell repertoires in COVID-19. TCRdb's copy holds only in-frame clones and misses some; the assay was immunoSEQ multiplex PCR. The profile covers roughly 400,000 clones, with about 88% appearing a single time and approximately 1.5% taken by the ten largest. Sequenced input: PBMCs or T cells enriched from blood (not recorded which). These receptors were obtained from a young woman who had been exposed to COVID-19.

This clone appeared a few times. The chain links TRBV3-1 (or the pseudogene TRBV3-2) to TRBJ1-1; TRBD1 is a possible D gene (6 bases). Germline V gives CDR1 LGHDT, CDR2 YNNKEL (reference sequence). The ends were cut back, 7 bases at V and 7 bases at J, with 13 bases in the middle. This CDR3 has 12 amino acids. This CDR3 is CASTGQGSEAFF. The CDR3 bases are TGTGCCAGCACCGGCCAGGGGAGTGAAGCTTTCTTT.

J is TRBJ2-1 and V is TRBV28; D not resolved. The V and J ends lost 2 bases and 10 bases respectively, with 9 bases between them. CDR3 length: 12 residues. Germline V gene sequence: CDR1 MDHEN, CDR2 SYDVKM. The CDR3 DNA follows: TGTGCCAGCAGTTTAGATGGCCACGAGCAGTTCTTC. This gives the protein CASSLDGHEQFF.

In its sample, this clone was seen once. The rearrangement uses TRBV13 and TRBJ2-7; D is possibly TRBD1 (6 bases). The germline gives CDR1 PRHDT, CDR2 FYEKMQ (reference sequence). Trimming removed 1 base at V and 4 bases at J, with 14 bases between. There are 15 residues in the CDR3. CDR3 residues: CASSLDRARRYEQYF. CDR3 coding DNA: TGTGCCAGCAGCTTAGACAGGGCTCGGAGGTACGAGCAGTACTTC.

The chain uses TRBV10-1 and TRBJ2-7; 9 bases map to TRBD2. Germline CDR1 reads WNHNN; CDR2 reads SYGVQD (reference sequence). Trimming at V came to 6 bases and at J to 0 bases, leaving 15 bases not matched to a gene. The CDR3 extends over 18 amino acids. Here the CDR3 reads CASSPKIPGGRASYEQYF. The CDR3 DNA is TGCGCCAGCAGCCCTAAAATCCCGGGCGGGAGGGCCTCCTACGAGCAGTACTTC.

In DNA, the CDR3 is TGTGCCAGCAGCCAAGAAGGACAGGGGAGGACTGAAGCTTTCTTT. It yields the protein CASSQEGQGRTEAFF. This chain uses TRBV4-2 with TRBJ1-1, with TRBD1 matching over 9 bases. The V segment lost 0 bases and the J segment 5 bases; nucleotides outside the gene matches: 4. The germline V gene has CDR1 LGHNA and CDR2 YNFKEQ. The CDR3 has 15 residues.

This rearrangement joins TRBV14 to TRBJ2-3; 7 bases align to TRBD2. V lost 4 bases and J lost 1; bases outside the gene matches: 5. The CDR3 length is 15 residues. Per germline, CDR1 SGHDN and CDR2 FVKESK. The CDR3 DNA is TGTGCCAGCAGCCTCGCACGGGGGGGCACAGATACGCAGTATTTT. Residues: CASSLARGGTDTQYF.

This clone occurred once. The rearrangement joins TRBV5-5 to TRBJ2-7; 13 nucleotides line up with TRBD2. Germline lookup yields CDR1 SGHKS and CDR2 YYEKEE (reference sequence). The CDR3 covers 15 residues. J was trimmed by 2 bases and V by 2 bases; bases with no gene match: 1. The CDR3 DNA follows: TGTGCCAGCAGCTTCACTAGCGGGGGGGCCTACGAGCAGTACTTC. This gives the protein CASSFTSGGAYEQYF.

J is TRBJ2-5 and V is TRBV7-9; D perhaps matches TRBD1 (6 bases). Germline assignment: CDR1 SEHNR and CDR2 FQNEAQ (reference sequence). The CDR3 loop spans 16 amino acids. Trimming stripped 6 bases from V and 2 bases from J, with 19 bases between. The CDR3 protein is CASSSGVGARQETQYF. The CDR3 bases are TGTGCCAGCAGTTCAGGGGTCGGGGCGAGACAAGAGACCCAGTACTTC.

V is TRBV27 and J is TRBJ1-2; 7 nucleotides align to TRBD1. This CDR3 is built from 13 residues. Losses at the gene ends were 10 bases for V and 1 base for J; bases not matched to a gene: 6. Germline V gene data show CDR1 as MNHEY and CDR2 as SMNVEV (reference sequence). This chain's CDR3 is CATRTGDNYGYTF. DNA of the CDR3: TGTGCCACAAGAACAGGGGATAACTATGGCTACACCTTC.

The chain joins TRBV10-3 to TRBJ1-3, with TRBD1 identical over 7 bases. The germline gives CDR1 ENHRY, CDR2 SYGVKD. V was pared by 3 bases and J by 1 base, with 6 bases of the junction left unmatched. CDR3 length: 16 residues. CDR3 protein: CAISDRQGTSGNTIYF. The CDR3 region has the DNA TGTGCCATCAGTGATAGACAGGGAACTTCTGGAAACACCATATATTTT.

The genes are TRBV7-2 and TRBJ1-1; D is uncertain. CDR1 and CDR2 (germline): SGHTA, FQGNSA. This CDR3 is 12 amino acids long. V was clipped by 2 bases and J by 5 bases, with 6 bases between them. The CDR3 sequence: CASSLQRTEAFF. Here the CDR3 DNA reads TGTGCCAGCAGCTTACAGAGGACTGAAGCTTTCTTT.

This chain connects TRBV5-1 to TRBJ2-3, with TRBD2 matching 16 bases. V shed 4 bases, J shed 4 bases, and the junction held 3 bases outside the gene matches. Germline CDR1 and CDR2: SGHRS and YFSETQ. This CDR3 contains 16 residues. In DNA form, the CDR3 reads TGCGCCAGCAGCCTGGGACTAGCGGGAGGGGCAGATACGCAGTATTTT. This gives the protein CASSLGLAGGADTQYF.

CDR3 amino acids: CASSLGGLAAARSYNEQFF. The CDR3, as DNA: TGTGCCAGCAGCTTAGGGGGACTAGCGGCGGCCCGTTCCTACAATGAGCAGTTCTTC. The chain combines TRBV11-2 with TRBJ2-1, with 11 bases aligning to TRBD2. This CDR3 contains 19 residues. V shed 1 base, J shed 1 base, and the junction held 9 bases outside the gene matches. Germline CDR1 is SGHAT and CDR2 is FQNNGV.

V usage is TRBV5-1 and J usage is TRBJ2-7, with D maybe TRBD1 (7 bases). The CDR3 is made up of 18 amino acids. Per the germline V gene, CDR1 is SGHRS and CDR2 is YFSETQ. The V end was cut by 3 bases, the J end by 5 bases, with 27 bases between. The CDR3 protein is CASSSQTGTPLMSHEQYF. CDR3 sequence (DNA): TGCGCCAGCAGCTCCCAGACAGGGACTCCTCTGATGTCCCACGAGCAGTACTTC.

The chain uses TRBV28 and TRBJ2-4; D might be TRBD1 (8 bases). V shed 4 bases and J shed 9 bases, with 16 bases lying between them. The CDR3 loop spans 14 amino acids. CDR1 is MDHEN, CDR2 SYDVKM, per germline. CDR3 loop: CASSSKYRGGIQYF. The CDR3 DNA sequence: TGTGCCAGCAGTTCCAAATACAGGGGGGGCATTCAGTACTTC.

The chain couples TRBV7-9 to TRBJ1-6, with D perhaps matching TRBD1 (5 bases). CDR3 length: 15 residues. Per germline, CDR1 SEHNR and CDR2 FQNEAQ (reference sequence). V lost 3 bases and J lost 8, with 14 bases in between. Written as DNA, the CDR3 is TGTGCCAGCAGCTTGGGGCCCCAGGTTGATTCACCCCTCCACTTT. This translates into CASSLGPQVDSPLHF.

The chain combines TRBV10-2 with TRBJ2-1, with 8 bases lining up with TRBD2. V gave up 6 bases and J gave up 6 bases; unmatched junction bases: 13. Germline lookup yields CDR1 WSHSY and CDR2 SAAADI. The CDR3 runs 16 residues. The CDR3 DNA reads as TGCGCCAGCAGCTCCTCGGGAGGGAGGGGCCCCAATGAGCAGTTCTTC. This translates into CASSSSGGRGPNEQFF.

On this clone itself: One end of the junction is discordant with germline, which a read error may explain. This rearrangement joins TRBV15 to TRBJ1-1; D perhaps matches TRBD1 (5 bases). This CDR3 has 14 residues. Germline V gene lookup returns CDR1 LNHNV and CDR2 YYDKDF (reference sequence). CDR3 amino acids: CATSRDRSGDRPLF. DNA for the CDR3: TGTGCCACCAGCAGAGATCGATCGGGGGACCGCCCACTCTTT.

The chain carries TRBV19 and TRBJ1-3, with 8 bases identical to TRBD1. The CDR3 loop spans 14 amino acids. Germline V gene data show CDR1 as LNHDA and CDR2 as SQIVND (reference sequence). V lost 5 bases, J lost 0 bases, and 0 bases stayed unmatched. The CDR3 sequence is CASSGQGSGNTIYF. The CDR3 DNA is TGTGCCAGTAGTGGACAGGGCTCTGGAAACACCATATATTTT.

The chain couples TRBV19 to TRBJ2-3, with 9 nucleotides matching TRBD1. J was trimmed by 9 bases and V by 3 bases; bases with no gene match: 4. CDR1 LNHDA and CDR2 SQIVND come from the germline V gene (reference sequence). The CDR3 contains 13 residues. CDR3 nucleotide sequence: TGTGCCAGTAGTATTGACAGGGGGGGCACGCAGTATTTT. It encodes CASSIDRGGTQYF.